The entry below describes one T cell receptor beta chain. Its antigen remains unknown. The entry originates in a study of shared clonotypes between healthy human individuals. Study outcomes and limitations: Few donors restricted represented genetic and exposure-history diversity. The sole specimen, blood, was sampled, and tissue repertoires likely differ.

CDR1 and CDR2 from the germline V gene are SGHNT and YYREEE (reference sequence). The CDR3 has 18 amino acids. Between the trimmed V and J ends, which lost 3 bases and 2 bases, there was a span of 23 bases. Around 30,000 T cell genomes (around 320 ng DNA) went into each PBMC replicate. Libraries were prepared by immunoSEQ multiplex PCR; TCRdb keeps only in-frame clonotypes and omits some of them. The sample includes around 500,000 clones, 79% seen only once; the top ten take roughly 12%. Input material: PBMCs. The origin of this receptor is a middle-aged woman in good health. Some clones in this sample may be carry-over from other donors' samples. This sequence joins TRBV5-4 and TRBJ2-5; tentatively, D is TRBD1 or TRBD2 (5 bases each). This CDR3 reads CASSSDTGAPGYQETQYF. CDR3 nucleotides: TGTGCCAGCAGCTCAGATACCGGGGCCCCCGGATATCAAGAGACCCAGTACTTC.